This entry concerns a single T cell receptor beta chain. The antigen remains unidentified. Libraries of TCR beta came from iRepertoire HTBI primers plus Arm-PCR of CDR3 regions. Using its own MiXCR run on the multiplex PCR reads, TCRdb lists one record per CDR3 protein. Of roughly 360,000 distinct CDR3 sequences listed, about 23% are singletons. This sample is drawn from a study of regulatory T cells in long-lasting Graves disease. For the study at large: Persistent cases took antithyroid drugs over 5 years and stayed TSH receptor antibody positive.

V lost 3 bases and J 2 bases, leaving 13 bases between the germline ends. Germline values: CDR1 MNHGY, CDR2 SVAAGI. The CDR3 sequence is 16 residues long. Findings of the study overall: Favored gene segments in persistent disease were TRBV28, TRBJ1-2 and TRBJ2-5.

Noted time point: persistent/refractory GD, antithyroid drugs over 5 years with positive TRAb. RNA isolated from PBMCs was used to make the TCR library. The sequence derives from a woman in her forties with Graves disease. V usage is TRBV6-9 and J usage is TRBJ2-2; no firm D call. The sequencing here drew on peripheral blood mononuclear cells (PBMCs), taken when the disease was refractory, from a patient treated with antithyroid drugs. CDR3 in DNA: TGTGCCAGCAGTTACTCCGAACGGATCAACACCGGGGAGCTGTTTTTT. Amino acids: CASSYSERINTGELFF.